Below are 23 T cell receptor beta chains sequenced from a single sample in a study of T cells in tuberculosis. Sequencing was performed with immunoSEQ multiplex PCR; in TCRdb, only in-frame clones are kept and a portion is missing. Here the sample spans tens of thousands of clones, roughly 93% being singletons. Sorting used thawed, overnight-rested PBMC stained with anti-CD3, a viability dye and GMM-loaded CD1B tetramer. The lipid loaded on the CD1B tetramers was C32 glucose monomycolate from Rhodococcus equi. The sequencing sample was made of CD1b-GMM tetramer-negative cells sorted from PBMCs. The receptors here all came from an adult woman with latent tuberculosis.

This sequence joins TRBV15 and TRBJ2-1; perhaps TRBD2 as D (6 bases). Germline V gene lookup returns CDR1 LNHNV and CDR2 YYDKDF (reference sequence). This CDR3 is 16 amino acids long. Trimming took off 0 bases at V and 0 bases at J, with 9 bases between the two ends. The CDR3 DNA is TGTGCCACCAGCAGAGATCCCGGGGGCTCCTACAATGAGCAGTTCTTC. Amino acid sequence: CATSRDPGGSYNEQFF.

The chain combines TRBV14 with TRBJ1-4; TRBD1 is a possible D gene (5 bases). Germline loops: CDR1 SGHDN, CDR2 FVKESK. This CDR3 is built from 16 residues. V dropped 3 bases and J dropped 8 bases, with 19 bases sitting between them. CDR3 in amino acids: CASSQGRVRYREKLFF. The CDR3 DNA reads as TGTGCCAGCAGCCAGGGCAGGGTTCGGTATAGAGAAAAACTGTTTTTT.

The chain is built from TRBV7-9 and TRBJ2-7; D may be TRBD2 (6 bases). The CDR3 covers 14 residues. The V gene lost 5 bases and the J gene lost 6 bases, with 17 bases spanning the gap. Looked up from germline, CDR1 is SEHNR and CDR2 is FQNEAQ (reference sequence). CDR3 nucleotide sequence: TGTGCCAGCAGCCCAGCGGGCGCGGGACGCGAGCAGTACGTC. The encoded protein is CASSPAGAGREQYV.

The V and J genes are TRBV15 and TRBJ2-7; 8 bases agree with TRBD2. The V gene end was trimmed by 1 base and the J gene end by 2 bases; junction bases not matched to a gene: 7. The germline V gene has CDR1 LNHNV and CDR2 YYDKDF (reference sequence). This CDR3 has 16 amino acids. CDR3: CATSRVRAGGTYEQYV. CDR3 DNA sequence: TGTGCCACCAGCAGAGTCCGGGCGGGGGGAACCTACGAGCAGTACGTC.

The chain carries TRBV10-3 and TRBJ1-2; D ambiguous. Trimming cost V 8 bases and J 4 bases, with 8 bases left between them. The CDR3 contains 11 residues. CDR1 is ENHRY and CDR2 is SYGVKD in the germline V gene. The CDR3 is CAISSGYGYTF. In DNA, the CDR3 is TGTGCCATCTCGAGTGGCTATGGCTACACCTTC.

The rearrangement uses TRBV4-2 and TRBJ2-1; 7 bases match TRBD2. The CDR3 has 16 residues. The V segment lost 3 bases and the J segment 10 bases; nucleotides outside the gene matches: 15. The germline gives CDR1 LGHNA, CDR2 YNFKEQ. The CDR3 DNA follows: TGTGCCAGCAGCCAGAACACGGGAGGAGGGTGGGGGGAGCAGTTCTTC. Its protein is CASSQNTGGGWGEQFF.

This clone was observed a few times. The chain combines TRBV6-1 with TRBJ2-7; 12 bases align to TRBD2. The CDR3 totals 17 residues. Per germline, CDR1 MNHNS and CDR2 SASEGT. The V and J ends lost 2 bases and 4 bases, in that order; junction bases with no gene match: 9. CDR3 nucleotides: TGTGCCAGCAGTGAAATGTCTAGCGGGGGGGCAGTGTACGAGCAGTACGTC. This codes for CASSEMSSGGAVYEQYV.

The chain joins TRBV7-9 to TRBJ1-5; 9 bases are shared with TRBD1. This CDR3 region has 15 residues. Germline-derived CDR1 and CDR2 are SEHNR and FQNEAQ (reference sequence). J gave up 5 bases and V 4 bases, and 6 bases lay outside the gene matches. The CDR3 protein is CASSSGDREDQPQHF. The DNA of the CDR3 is TGTGCCAGCAGCTCCGGGGACAGGGAGGATCAGCCCCAGCATTTT.

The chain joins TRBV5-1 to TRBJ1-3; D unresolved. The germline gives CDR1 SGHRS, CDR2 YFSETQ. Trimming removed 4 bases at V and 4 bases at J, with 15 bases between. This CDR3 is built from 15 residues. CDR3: CASSPPSGRGNTIYF. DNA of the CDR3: TGCGCCAGCAGCCCCCCGAGCGGGCGAGGAAACACCATATATTTT. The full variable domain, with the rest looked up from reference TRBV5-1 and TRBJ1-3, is KAGVTQTPRYLIKTRGQQVTLSCSPISGHRSVSWYQQTPGQGLQFLFEYFSETQRNKGNFPGRFSGRQFSNSRSEMNVSTLELGDSALYLCASSPPSGRGNTIYFGEGSWLTVV.

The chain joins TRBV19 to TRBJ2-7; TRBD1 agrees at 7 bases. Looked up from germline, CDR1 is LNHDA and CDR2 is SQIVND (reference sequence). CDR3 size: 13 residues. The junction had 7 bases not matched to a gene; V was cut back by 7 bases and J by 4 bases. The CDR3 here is CASTRGGAYEQYF. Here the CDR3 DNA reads TGTGCCAGTACGAGAGGGGGCGCTTACGAGCAGTACTTC.

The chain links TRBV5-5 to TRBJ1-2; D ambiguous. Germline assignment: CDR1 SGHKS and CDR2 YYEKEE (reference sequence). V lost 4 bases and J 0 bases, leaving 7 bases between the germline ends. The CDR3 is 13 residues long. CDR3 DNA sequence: TGTGCCAGCAGCCTGGTAACTAACTATGGCTACACCTTC. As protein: CASSLVTNYGYTF.

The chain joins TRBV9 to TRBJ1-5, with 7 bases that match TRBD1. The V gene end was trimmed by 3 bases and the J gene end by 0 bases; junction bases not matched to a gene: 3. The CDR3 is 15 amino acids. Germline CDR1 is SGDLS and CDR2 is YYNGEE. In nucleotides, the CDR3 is TGTGCCAGCAGCGGGACAGGTTATAGCAATCAGCCCCAGCATTTT. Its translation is CASSGTGYSNQPQHF.

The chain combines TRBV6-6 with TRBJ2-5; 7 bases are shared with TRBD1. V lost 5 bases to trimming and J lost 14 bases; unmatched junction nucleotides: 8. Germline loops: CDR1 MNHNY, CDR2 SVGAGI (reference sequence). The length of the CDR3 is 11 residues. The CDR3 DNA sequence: TGTGCCAGCAGTCCGCAGGACAGGACTTACTTC. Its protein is CASSPQDRTYF.

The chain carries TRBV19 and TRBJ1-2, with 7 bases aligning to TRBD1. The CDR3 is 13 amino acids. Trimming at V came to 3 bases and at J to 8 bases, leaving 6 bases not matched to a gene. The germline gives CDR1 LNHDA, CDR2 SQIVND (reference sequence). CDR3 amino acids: CASSMAGGHGYTF. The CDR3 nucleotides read TGTGCCAGTAGTATGGCAGGGGGTCACGGCTACACCTTC.

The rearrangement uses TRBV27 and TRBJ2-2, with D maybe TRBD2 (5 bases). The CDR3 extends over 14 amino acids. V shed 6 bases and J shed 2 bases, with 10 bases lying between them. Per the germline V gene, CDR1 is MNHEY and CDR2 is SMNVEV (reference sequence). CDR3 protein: CASSFGVNTGELFF. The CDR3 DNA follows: TGTGCCAGCAGCTTCGGGGTAAACACCGGGGAGCTGTTTTTT.

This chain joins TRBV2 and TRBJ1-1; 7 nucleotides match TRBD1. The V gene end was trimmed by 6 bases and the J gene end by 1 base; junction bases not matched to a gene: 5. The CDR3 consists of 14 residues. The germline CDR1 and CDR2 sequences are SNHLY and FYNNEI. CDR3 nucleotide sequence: TGTGCCAGCAGGGGGGACAGAAGGAACACTGAAGCTTTCTTT. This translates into CASRGDRRNTEAFF.

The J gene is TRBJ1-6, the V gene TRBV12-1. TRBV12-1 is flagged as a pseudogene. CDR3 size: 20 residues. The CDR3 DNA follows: TGTGCCAGCAGCTTTGCGTGGATTCAGGTAATGGGTGGACGGGGTTCACCCCTCCACTTT. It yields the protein CASSFAWIQVMGGRGSPLHF.

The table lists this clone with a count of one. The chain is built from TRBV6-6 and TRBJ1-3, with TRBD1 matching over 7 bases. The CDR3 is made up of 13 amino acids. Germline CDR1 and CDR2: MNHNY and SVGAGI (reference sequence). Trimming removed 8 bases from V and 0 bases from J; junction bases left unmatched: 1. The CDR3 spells CASWTGSGNTIYF. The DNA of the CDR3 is TGTGCCAGCTGGACAGGCTCTGGAAACACCATATATTTT.

This CDR3 reads CASSQVGTSGGPYNEQFF. The CDR3, as DNA: TGTGCCAGCAGCCAGGTCGGGACTAGCGGGGGGCCTTACAATGAGCAGTTCTTC. J is TRBJ2-1 and V is TRBV4-2, with 15 bases fitting TRBD2. There are 18 residues in the CDR3. After removal of 3 bases from V and 4 bases from J, the junction contained 7 bases not matched to a gene. The germline V gene has CDR1 LGHNA and CDR2 YNFKEQ.

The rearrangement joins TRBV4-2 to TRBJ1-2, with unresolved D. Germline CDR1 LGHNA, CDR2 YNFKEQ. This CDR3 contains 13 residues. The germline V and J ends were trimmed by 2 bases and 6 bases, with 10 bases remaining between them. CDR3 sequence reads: CASSQNTLNGYTF. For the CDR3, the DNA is TGTGCCAGCAGCCAAAATACGCTAAATGGCTACACCTTC.

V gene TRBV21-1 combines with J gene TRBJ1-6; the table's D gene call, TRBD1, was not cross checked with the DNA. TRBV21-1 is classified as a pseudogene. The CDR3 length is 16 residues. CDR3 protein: CASSVPGQGVGSPLHF. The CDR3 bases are TGTGCCAGCAGCGTCCCGGGACAGGGTGTGGGTTCACCCCTCCACTTT.

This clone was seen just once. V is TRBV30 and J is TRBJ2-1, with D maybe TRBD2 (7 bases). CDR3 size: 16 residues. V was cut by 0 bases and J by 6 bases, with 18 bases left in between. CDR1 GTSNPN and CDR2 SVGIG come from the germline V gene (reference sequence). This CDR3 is CAWSVERGAGVNEQFF. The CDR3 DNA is TGTGCCTGGAGTGTAGAACGGGGGGCCGGGGTCAATGAGCAGTTCTTC.

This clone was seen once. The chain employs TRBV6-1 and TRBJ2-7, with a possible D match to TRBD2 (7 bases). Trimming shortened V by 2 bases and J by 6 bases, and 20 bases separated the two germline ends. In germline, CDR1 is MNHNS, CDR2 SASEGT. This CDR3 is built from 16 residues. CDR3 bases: TGTGCCAGCAGTGAAAACCTGCGGGGGCCGGCGAGCGAGCAGTACTTC. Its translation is CASSENLRGPASEQYF.